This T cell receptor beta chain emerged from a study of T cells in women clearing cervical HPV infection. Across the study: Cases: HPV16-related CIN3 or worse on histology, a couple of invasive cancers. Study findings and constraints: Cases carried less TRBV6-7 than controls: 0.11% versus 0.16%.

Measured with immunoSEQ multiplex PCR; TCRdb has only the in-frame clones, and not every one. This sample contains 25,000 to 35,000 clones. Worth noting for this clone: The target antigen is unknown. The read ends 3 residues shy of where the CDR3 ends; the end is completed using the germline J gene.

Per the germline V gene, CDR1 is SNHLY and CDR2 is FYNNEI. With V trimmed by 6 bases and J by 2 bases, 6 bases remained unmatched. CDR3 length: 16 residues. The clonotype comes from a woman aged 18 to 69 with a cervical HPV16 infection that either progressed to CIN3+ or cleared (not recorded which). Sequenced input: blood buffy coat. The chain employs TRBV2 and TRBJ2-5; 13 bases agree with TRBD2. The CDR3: CASRSGTSGIQETQYF. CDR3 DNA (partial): TGTGCCAGCAGAAGCGGGACTAGCGGGATTCAAGAGACC.